These 4 T cell receptor beta chains came from one sample sequenced in a study of T cells in Graves' hyperthyroidism and ophthalmopathy. What was amplified from RNA transcripts were TCR beta CDR3 regions. The study used the HTBI primer set for a first-round RT-PCR of the TCR CDR3. TCRdb re-called the multiplex PCR reads through MiXCR, storing one row per CDR3 protein. This sample has about 380,000 distinct CDR3 sequences, with around 18% found just once. The sample taken for sequencing was blood. These receptor sequences come from a man aged 18 to 29 with Graves' ophthalmopathy.

The rearrangement joins TRBV19 to TRBJ1-1; D possibly corresponds to TRBD1 (6 bases). This CDR3 has 15 amino acids. V lost 5 bases and J lost 0, with 13 bases in between. Germline CDR1 and CDR2: LNHDA and SQIVND (reference sequence). The CDR3 loop is CASSPGGNLNTEAFF. The DNA for the CDR3 is TGTGCCAGTAGTCCCGGGGGCAACTTGAACACTGAAGCTTTCTTT.

This clonotype was detected many times. The chain employs TRBV2 and TRBJ1-1, with D uncertain. The CDR3 sequence is 14 residues long. Germline lookup yields CDR1 SNHLY and CDR2 FYNNEI. Between the trimmed V and J ends, which lost 1 base and 4 bases, there was a span of 10 bases. CDR3 bases: TGTGCCAGCAGTGAAGTAGCGGCGGGCACTGAAGCTTTCTTT. Protein product: CASSEVAAGTEAFF.

Note on this clonotype: This may be a read error, as it is one base from a much larger clone. The chain recombines TRBV5-1 with TRBJ2-7; D tentatively reads TRBD1 or TRBD2 (5 bases each). Judging by the DNA end, TRBJ2-1 fits better; the J call may be wrong. Germline-derived CDR1 and CDR2 are SGHRS and YFSETQ. This CDR3 spans 14 amino acids. This CDR3 is CASTPGAPSYEQFF. The DNA for the CDR3 is TGCGCCAGCACCCCCGGGGCCCCCTCCTACGAGCAGTTCTTC.

The rearrangement uses TRBV6-1 and TRBJ1-2; D gene ambiguous. The V and J ends lost 3 bases and 3 bases respectively, with 26 bases between them. Looked up from germline, CDR1 is MNHNS and CDR2 is SASEGT. This CDR3 contains 19 residues. CDR3 amino acids: CASSDFSGRVARRDYGYTF. CDR3 in DNA: TGTGCCAGCAGTGATTTCTCGGGCCGAGTGGCCCGCCGCGACTATGGCTACACCTTC.